Listed here are 24 T cell receptor beta chains from one sample, sequenced in a study of T cell changes during pregnancy in multiple sclerosis. The method was immunoSEQ multiplex PCR; TCRdb's version includes in-frame clones alone and lacks a portion of them. The repertoire holds tens of thousands of clones, with 91% as singletons. The sample here was peripheral blood, taken after pregnancy. These receptors were collected from a female donor in good health, enrolled as a control in a pregnancy study.

The chain joins TRBV5-4 to TRBJ2-3; D is perhaps TRBD2 (5 bases). Germline assignment: CDR1 SGHNT and CDR2 YYREEE (reference sequence). V gave up 2 bases and J gave up 6 bases, with 7 bases separating them. The CDR3 consists of 12 residues. As DNA, the CDR3 is TGTGCCAGCAGCTTTGGGGAGGATACGCAGTATTTT. Translated: CASSFGEDTQYF. Full variable domain (missing parts from reference TRBV5-4 and TRBJ2-3): ETGVTQSPTHLIKTRGQQVTLRCSSQSGHNTVSWYQQALGQGPQFIFQYYREEENGRGNFPPRFSGLQFPNYSSELNVNALELDDSALYLCASSFGEDTQYFGPGTRLTVL.

The chain uses TRBV11-2 and TRBJ1-1; 7 bases agree with TRBD1. CDR1 is SGHAT and CDR2 is FQNNGV in the germline V gene. The ends lost 3 bases at V and 3 bases at J; junction bases unmatched: 1. The CDR3 loop spans 13 amino acids. CDR3 nucleotides: TGTGCCAGCAGCTTTACAGGGGACACTGAAGCTTTCTTT. This encodes CASSFTGDTEAFF.

This clone was counted only a few times. The rearrangement links TRBV2 to TRBJ1-3, with a weak D call TRBD1 (6 bases). Germline values: CDR1 SNHLY, CDR2 FYNNEI. The CDR3 has 13 amino acids. V was pared by 8 bases and J by 2 bases, with 10 bases between. The CDR3, as DNA: TGTGCCAGCCTCAGGGGAGCTGGAAACACCATATATTTT. It specifies CASLRGAGNTIYF.

The chain recombines TRBV6-5 with TRBJ1-2; D is undetermined. CDR1 is MNHEY and CDR2 is SVGAGI in the germline V gene. The CDR3 extends over 14 amino acids. V gave up 0 bases and J gave up 6 bases, with 11 bases separating them. This CDR3 reads CASSYSRAFDGYTF. For the CDR3, the DNA is TGTGCCAGCAGTTACTCTCGAGCGTTTGATGGCTACACCTTC.

The chain links TRBV30 to TRBJ2-7; 10 bases are shared with TRBD1. Germline V gene data show CDR1 as GTSNPN and CDR2 as SVGIG (reference sequence). Trimming removed 3 bases from V and 6 bases from J; junction bases left unmatched: 8. The CDR3 is made up of 14 amino acids. The CDR3 here is CAWSRRTGGSEQYF. The CDR3 nucleotides are TGTGCCTGGAGCCGTAGGACAGGGGGGAGCGAGCAGTACTTC.

This clone was seen a few times. The chain is built from TRBV5-5 and TRBJ1-5, with D perhaps matching TRBD1 (5 bases). V was shortened by 0 bases and J by 4 bases, with 11 bases between the two germline ends. The CDR3 sequence is 15 residues long. Germline V gene data show CDR1 as SGHKS and CDR2 as YYEKEE (reference sequence). This chain's CDR3 is CASSLDSGRNQPQHF. In DNA, the CDR3 is TGTGCCAGCAGCTTGGATTCAGGGAGGAATCAGCCCCAGCATTTT.

The CDR3 DNA is TGTGCCAGCTCCCGCTCCCGGGATACGCAGTATTTT. Amino acid sequence: CASSRSRDTQYF. This sequence joins TRBV7-3 and TRBJ2-3; D remains ambiguous. This CDR3 region has 12 residues. V was trimmed by 8 bases and J by 6 bases, leaving 12 bases between them. The germline V gene has CDR1 SGHTA and CDR2 FQGTGA. Complete variable domain (other parts from reference TRBV7-3 and TRBJ2-3): GAGVSQTPSNKVTEKGKYVELRCDPISGHTALYWYRQSLGQGPEFLIYFQGTGAADDSGLPNDRFFAVRPEGSVSTLKIQRTERGDSAVYLCASSRSRDTQYFGPGTRLTVL.

The J gene is TRBJ2-2, the V gene TRBV9; D possibly corresponds to TRBD2 (6 bases). Trimming pared 2 bases from V and 1 base from J, leaving 9 bases between. This CDR3 has 15 residues. The germline V gene has CDR1 SGDLS and CDR2 YYNGEE. The CDR3 spells CASSVLSGNTGELFF. CDR3 in DNA: TGTGCCAGCAGCGTGCTTAGCGGGAACACCGGGGAGCTGTTTTTT.

This rearrangement joins TRBV7-6 to TRBJ2-2, with D unclear. Per germline, CDR1 SGHVS and CDR2 FNYEAQ. The CDR3 has 14 residues. V was shortened by 4 bases and J by 3 bases, with 9 bases between the two germline ends. DNA of the CDR3: TGTGCCAGCAGCTCATCCGACTACACCGGGGAGCTGTTTTTT. The encoded protein is CASSSSDYTGELFF.

The genes are TRBV19 and TRBJ2-1; TRBD2 agrees at 9 bases. The CDR3 is 18 amino acids. Germline V gene lookup returns CDR1 LNHDA and CDR2 SQIVND (reference sequence). With 5 bases clipped from V and 0 bases from J, the junction kept 11 bases outside the gene matches. The CDR3: CASSPPAGGPFSYNEQFF. As DNA, the CDR3 is TGTGCCAGTAGTCCCCCAGCGGGGGGCCCTTTCTCCTACAATGAGCAGTTCTTC.

The gene calls are TRBV7-6 and TRBJ2-3, with TRBD2 identical over 9 bases. The CDR3 has 16 amino acids. J lost 8 bases, V lost 3 bases, and 12 bases had no gene match. The germline V gene has CDR1 SGHVS and CDR2 FNYEAQ. The CDR3 spells CASSLTGTSSPSTQYF. The CDR3 DNA reads as TGTGCCAGCAGCTTGACGGGGACTAGCAGTCCCAGTACGCAGTATTTT.

The V call is TRBV7-2, the J call TRBJ2-5; 8 nucleotides match TRBD2. The CDR3 runs 14 residues. V lost 3 bases and J lost 4; bases outside the gene matches: 4. Looked up from germline, CDR1 is SGHTA and CDR2 is FQGNSA. This chain's CDR3 is CASSFGGAGETQYF. CDR3 sequence (DNA): TGTGCCAGCAGCTTCGGGGGGGCCGGAGAGACCCAGTACTTC.

V is TRBV28 and J is TRBJ2-7; 12 bases line up with TRBD1. V lost 6 bases, J lost 0 bases, and 6 bases stayed unmatched. In germline, CDR1 is MDHEN, CDR2 SYDVKM. The CDR3 consists of 16 residues. CDR3 DNA sequence: TGTGCCAGCAGGGTGGGGACAGGGGGCAGCTCCTACGAGCAGTACTTC. Its translation: CASRVGTGGSSYEQYF. Using reference TRBV28 and TRBJ2-7 for the parts outside the CDR3, the full variable domain is DVKVTQSSRYLVKRTGEKVFLECVQDMDHENMFWYRQDPGLGLRLIYFSYDVKMKEKGDIPEGYSVSREKKERFSLILESASTNQTSMYLCASRVGTGGSSYEQYFGPGTRLTVT.

V is TRBV5-5 and J is TRBJ2-7; the D is unclear. CDR3 size: 12 residues. V was shortened by 1 base and J by 6 bases, with 8 bases between the two germline ends. Per germline, CDR1 SGHKS and CDR2 YYEKEE (reference sequence). This chain's CDR3 is CASSLTVGEQYF. Here the CDR3 DNA reads TGTGCCAGCAGCTTGACAGTTGGCGAGCAGTACTTC.

The chain has TRBV2 and TRBJ2-1; D is uncertain. The CDR3 is 13 amino acids. CDR1 is SNHLY, CDR2 FYNNEI, per germline. With 4 bases removed from V and 3 bases from J, the gap between germline ends came to 7 bases. CDR3 DNA: TGTGCCAGCAGTGTTAACAGCTACAATGAGCAGTTCTTC. Protein sequence: CASSVNSYNEQFF. Variable domain in full (rest from reference TRBV2 and TRBJ2-1): EPEVTQTPSHQVTQMGQEVILRCVPISNHLYFYWYRQILGQKVEFLVSFYNNEISEKSEIFDDQFSVERPDGSNFTLKIRSTKLEDSAMYFCASSVNSYNEQFFGPGTRLTVL.

CDR3 sequence reads: CASFMTARGDTQYF. In DNA, the CDR3 is TGCGCCAGCTTCATGACAGCCCGGGGGGATACGCAGTATTTT. This chain joins TRBV5-1 and TRBJ2-3; weak D call: TRBD2 (6 bases). V was cut by 7 bases and J by 6 bases, with 18 bases left in between. This CDR3 has 14 residues. CDR1 and CDR2 (germline): SGHRS, YFSETQ. The whole variable domain, remainder taken from reference TRBV5-1 and TRBJ2-3, is KAGVTQTPRYLIKTRGQQVTLSCSPISGHRSVSWYQQTPGQGLQFLFEYFSETQRNKGNFPGRFSGRQFSNSRSEMNVSTLELGDSALYLCASFMTARGDTQYFGPGTRLTVL.

The chain has TRBV30 and TRBJ2-2; D is possibly TRBD1 (5 bases). Trimming removed 4 bases at V and 3 bases at J, with 15 bases between. There are 15 residues in the CDR3. From germline, CDR1 is GTSNPN and CDR2 SVGIG (reference sequence). The CDR3 coding sequence is TGTGCCTGGAAAGTTTTAGGGGCATACACCGGGGAGCTGTTTTTT. Protein sequence: CAWKVLGAYTGELFF.

The chain employs TRBV5-1 and TRBJ1-5; no firm D call. This CDR3 comprises 18 residues. Trimming shortened V by 1 base and J by 2 bases, and 19 bases separated the two germline ends. CDR1 and CDR2 from the germline V gene are SGHRS and YFSETQ. The CDR3 protein is CASSLRFRCGRGNQPQHF. In nucleotides, the CDR3 is TGCGCCAGCAGCTTGAGGTTCCGGTGTGGGCGGGGCAATCAGCCCCAGCATTTT.

This clone appeared a few times. The chain uses TRBV5-4 and TRBJ1-1; TRBD1 aligns across 7 bases. CDR3 size: 12 residues. Germline V gene data show CDR1 as SGHNT and CDR2 as YYREEE (reference sequence). With 5 bases clipped from V and 11 bases from J, the junction kept 9 bases outside the gene matches. The CDR3 DNA sequence: TGTGCCAGCAGTAGGGACAGTGGGTCGGCTTTCTTT. Translated: CASSRDSGSAFF.

The chain uses TRBV4-3 and TRBJ1-1; D gene unclear. This CDR3 comprises 15 residues. Between the trimmed V and J ends, which lost 4 bases and 1 base, there was a span of 13 bases. Germline V gives CDR1 LGHNA, CDR2 YSLEER. The CDR3 DNA sequence: TGCGCCAGCAGCCCGAGGGAGGGAGGGAACACTGAAGCTTTCTTT. Amino acid sequence: CASSPREGGNTEAFF.

The genes are TRBV7-2 and TRBJ1-6; 8 positions agree with TRBD1. V shed 2 bases and J 7 bases; nucleotides not matched to a gene: 1. The CDR3 has 14 amino acids. From germline, CDR1 is SGHTA and CDR2 FQGNSA. The CDR3 DNA sequence: TGTGCCAGCAGCTTACGGGACAGGAATTCACCCCTCCACTTT. Protein sequence: CASSLRDRNSPLHF.

The chain combines TRBV27 with TRBJ2-6; D possibly corresponds to TRBD2 (5 bases). From germline, CDR1 is MNHEY and CDR2 SMNVEV (reference sequence). Trimming removed 5 bases from V and 0 bases from J, with 26 bases in between. This CDR3 is 21 amino acids long. DNA of the CDR3: TGTGCCAGCAGTCGTACGGGGTCGTCGGCAGCCGACCACTCTGGGGCCAACGTCCTGACTTTC. The encoded protein is CASSRTGSSAADHSGANVLTF.

This rearrangement joins TRBV27 to TRBJ1-1; TRBD1 agrees at 8 bases. The CDR3 loop spans 15 amino acids. Looked up from germline, CDR1 is MNHEY and CDR2 is SMNVEV (reference sequence). The V gene end was trimmed by 6 bases and the J gene end by 1 base; junction bases not matched to a gene: 7. The CDR3 sequence: CASSLTGTGNTEAFF. CDR3 nucleotide sequence: TGTGCCAGCAGCCTGACCGGGACAGGGAACACTGAAGCTTTCTTT.

This chain joins TRBV4-3 and TRBJ1-4; 9 positions agree with TRBD1. This CDR3 contains 15 residues. CDR1 LGHNA and CDR2 YSLEER come from the germline V gene. Trimming cost V 0 bases and J 8 bases; bases outside gene matches: 4. CDR3 sequence: CASSQDRDRGEKLFF. The CDR3 coding sequence is TGCGCCAGCAGCCAAGATCGTGACAGGGGGGAAAAACTGTTTTTT.